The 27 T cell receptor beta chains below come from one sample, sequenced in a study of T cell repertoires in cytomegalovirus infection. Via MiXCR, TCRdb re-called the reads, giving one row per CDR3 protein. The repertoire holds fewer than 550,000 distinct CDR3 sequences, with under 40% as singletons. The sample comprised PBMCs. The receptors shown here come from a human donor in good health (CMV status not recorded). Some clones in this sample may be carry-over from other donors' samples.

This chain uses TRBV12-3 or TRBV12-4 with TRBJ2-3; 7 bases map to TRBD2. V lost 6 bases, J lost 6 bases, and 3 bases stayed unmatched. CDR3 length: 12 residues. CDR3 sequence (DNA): TGTGCCAGCAGCCGAGCGGGGGATACGCAGTATTTT. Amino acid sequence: CASSRAGDTQYF.

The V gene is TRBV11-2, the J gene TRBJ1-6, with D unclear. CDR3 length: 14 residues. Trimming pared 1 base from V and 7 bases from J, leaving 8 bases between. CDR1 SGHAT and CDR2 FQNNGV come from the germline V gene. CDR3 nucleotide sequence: TGTGCCAGCAGCTTAGCCCCCGGGAATTCACCCCTCCACTTT. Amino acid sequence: CASSLAPGNSPLHF.

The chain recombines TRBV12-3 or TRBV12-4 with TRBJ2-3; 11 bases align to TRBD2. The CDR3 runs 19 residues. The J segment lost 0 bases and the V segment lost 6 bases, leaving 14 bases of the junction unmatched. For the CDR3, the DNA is TGTGCCAGCAGCCCGACTAGCGGGGTCATTCCCTCTAGCACAGATACGCAGTATTTT. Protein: CASSPTSGVIPSSTDTQYF.

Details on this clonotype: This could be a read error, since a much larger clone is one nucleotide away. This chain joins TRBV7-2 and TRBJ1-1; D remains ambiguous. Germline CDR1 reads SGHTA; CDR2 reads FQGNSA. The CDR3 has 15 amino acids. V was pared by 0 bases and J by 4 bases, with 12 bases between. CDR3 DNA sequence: TGTGCCAGCAGCTTAGCACGGGGATGGACCACTGAAGCTTTCTTT. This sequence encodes CASSLARGWTTEAFF.

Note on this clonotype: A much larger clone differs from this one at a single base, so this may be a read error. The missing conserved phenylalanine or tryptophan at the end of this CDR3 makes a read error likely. This chain's CDR3 is CASSLGGQVDIQYV. The CDR3 DNA sequence: TGTGCCAGCAGCCTAGGGGGGCAAGTGGACATTCAGTACGTC. The J gene is TRBJ2-4, the V gene TRBV7-9, with D possibly being TRBD1 or TRBD2 (6 bases each). Germline CDR1 is SEHNR and CDR2 is FQNEAQ (reference sequence). The CDR3 totals 14 residues. The ends were cut back, 5 bases at V and 8 bases at J, with 16 bases in the middle.

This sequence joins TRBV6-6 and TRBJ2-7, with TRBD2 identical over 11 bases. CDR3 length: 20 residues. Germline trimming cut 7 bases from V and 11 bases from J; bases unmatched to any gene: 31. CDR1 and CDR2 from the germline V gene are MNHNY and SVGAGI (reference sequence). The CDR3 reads CASTYEGLASGGTEAGKKYF. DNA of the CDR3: TGTGCCAGCACGTACGAAGGGCTGGCTAGCGGGGGGACCGAGGCGGGTAAAAAGTACTTC.

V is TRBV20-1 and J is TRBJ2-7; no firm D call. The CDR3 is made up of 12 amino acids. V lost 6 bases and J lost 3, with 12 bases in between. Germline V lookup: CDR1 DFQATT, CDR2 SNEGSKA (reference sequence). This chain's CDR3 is CSAVPGSYEQYF. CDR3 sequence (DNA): TGCAGTGCCGTGCCGGGCAGCTACGAGCAGTACTTC.

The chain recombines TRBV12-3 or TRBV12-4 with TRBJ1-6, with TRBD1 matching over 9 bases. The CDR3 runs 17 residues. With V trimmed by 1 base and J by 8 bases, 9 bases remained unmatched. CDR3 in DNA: TGTGCCAGCAGTTTAGGCAGAGGGACAGGGCCCGATTCACCCCTCCACTTT. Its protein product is CASSLGRGTGPDSPLHF.

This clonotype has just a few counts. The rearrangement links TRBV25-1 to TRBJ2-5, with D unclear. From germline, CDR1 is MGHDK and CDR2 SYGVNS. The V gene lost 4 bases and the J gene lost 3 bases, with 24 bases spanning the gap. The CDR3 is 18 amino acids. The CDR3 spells CASSGRAAGEPGKETQYF. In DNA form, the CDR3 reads TGTGCCAGCAGTGGCCGGGCCGCCGGTGAGCCCGGAAAAGAGACCCAGTACTTC. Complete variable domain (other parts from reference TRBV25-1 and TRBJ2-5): EADIYQTPRYLVIGTGKKITLECSQTMGHDKMYWYQQDPGMELHLIHYSYGVNSTEKGDLSSESTVSRIRTEHFPLTLESARPSHTSQYLCASSGRAAGEPGKETQYFGPGTRLLVL.

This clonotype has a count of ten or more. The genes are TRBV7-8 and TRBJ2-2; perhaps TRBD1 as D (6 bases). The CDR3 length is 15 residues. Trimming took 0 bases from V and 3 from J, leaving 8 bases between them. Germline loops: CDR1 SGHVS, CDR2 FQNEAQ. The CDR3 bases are TGTGCCAGCAGCTTAGCGCCAGGGGACACCGGGGAGCTGTTTTTT. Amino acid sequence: CASSLAPGDTGELFF.

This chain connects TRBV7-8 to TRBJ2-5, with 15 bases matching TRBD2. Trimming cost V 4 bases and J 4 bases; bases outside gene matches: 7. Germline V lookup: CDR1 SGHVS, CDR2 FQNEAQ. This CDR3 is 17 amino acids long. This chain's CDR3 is CASSSHRTSGGGETQYF. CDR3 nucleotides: TGTGCCAGCAGCTCTCACCGGACTAGCGGGGGGGGAGAGACCCAGTACTTC.

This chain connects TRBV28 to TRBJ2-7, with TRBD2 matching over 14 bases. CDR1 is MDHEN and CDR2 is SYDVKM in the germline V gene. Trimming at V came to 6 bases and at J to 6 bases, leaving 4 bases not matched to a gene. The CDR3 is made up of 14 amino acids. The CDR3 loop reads CASRPGLAGGEQYF. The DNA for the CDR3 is TGTGCCAGCAGACCTGGACTAGCGGGGGGCGAGCAGTACTTC.

The CDR3 DNA reads as TGTGCCAGCATTTTCATGGGACAGAGGGCTAGCGAGCAGTACTTC. This encodes CASIFMGQRASEQYF. V usage is TRBV27 and J usage is TRBJ2-7; TRBD1 aligns across 7 bases. V trimming: 7 bases; J trimming: 6 bases; junction bases outside the gene matches: 15. Germline-derived CDR1 and CDR2 are MNHEY and SMNVEV (reference sequence). This CDR3 has 15 residues.

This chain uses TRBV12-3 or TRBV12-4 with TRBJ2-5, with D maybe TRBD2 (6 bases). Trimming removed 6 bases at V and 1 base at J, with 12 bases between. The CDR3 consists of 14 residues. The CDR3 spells CASRIGSSQETQYF. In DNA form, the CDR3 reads TGTGCCAGCAGGATCGGGAGTAGCCAAGAGACCCAGTACTTC.

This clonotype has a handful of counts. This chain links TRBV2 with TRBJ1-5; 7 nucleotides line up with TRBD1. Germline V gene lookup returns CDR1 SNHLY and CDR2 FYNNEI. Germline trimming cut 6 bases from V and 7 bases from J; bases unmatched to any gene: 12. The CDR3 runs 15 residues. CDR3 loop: CASSSDQGGGQPQHF. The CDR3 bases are TGTGCCAGCAGCTCAGACCAGGGGGGGGGGCAGCCCCAGCATTTT.

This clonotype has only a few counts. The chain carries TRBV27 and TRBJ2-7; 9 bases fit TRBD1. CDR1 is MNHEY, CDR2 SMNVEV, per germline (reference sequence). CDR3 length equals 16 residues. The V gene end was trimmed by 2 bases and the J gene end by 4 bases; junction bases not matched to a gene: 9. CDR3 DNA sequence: TGTGCCAGCAGTTTACCCTCGGGGACAGGGTCTTACGAGCAGTACTTC. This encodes CASSLPSGTGSYEQYF.

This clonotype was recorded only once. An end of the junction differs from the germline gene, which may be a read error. CDR3 sequence reads: CASSLRRGARTYNSPLQF. The CDR3 coding sequence is TGTGCCAGCAGCTTACGGCGGGGGGCCCGAACCTATAATTCACCCCTCCAATTT. J is TRBJ1-6 and V is TRBV7-2, with D perhaps TRBD1 (6 bases). CDR1 SGHTA and CDR2 FQGNSA come from the germline V gene. The CDR3 length is 18 residues.

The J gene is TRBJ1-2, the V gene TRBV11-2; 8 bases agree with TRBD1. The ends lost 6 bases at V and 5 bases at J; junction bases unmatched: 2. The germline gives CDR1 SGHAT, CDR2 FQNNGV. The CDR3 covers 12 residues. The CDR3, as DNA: TGTGCCAGCAGGACAGGGGAGTATGGCTACACCTTC. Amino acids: CASRTGEYGYTF. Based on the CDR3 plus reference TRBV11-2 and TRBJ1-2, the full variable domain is EAGVAQSPRYKIIEKRQSVAFWCNPISGHATLYWYQQILGQGPKLLIQFQNNGVVDDSQLPKDRFSAERLKGVDSTLKIQPAKLEDSAVYLCASRTGEYGYTFGSGTRLTVV.

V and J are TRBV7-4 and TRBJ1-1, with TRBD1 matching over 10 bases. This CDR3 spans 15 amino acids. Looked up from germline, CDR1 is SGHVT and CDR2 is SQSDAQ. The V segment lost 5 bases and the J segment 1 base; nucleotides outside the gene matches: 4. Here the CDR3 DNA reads TGTGCCAGCAGCCTGGGACAGGGGTCGAACACTGAAGCTTTCTTT. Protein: CASSLGQGSNTEAFF.

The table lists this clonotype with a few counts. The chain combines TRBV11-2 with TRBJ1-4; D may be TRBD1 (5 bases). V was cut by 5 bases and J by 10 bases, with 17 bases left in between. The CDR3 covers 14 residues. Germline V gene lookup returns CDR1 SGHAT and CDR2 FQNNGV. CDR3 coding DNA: TGTGCCAGCAGCCCCCGGAGGGGAGACGGAAAACTGTTTTTT. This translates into CASSPRRGDGKLFF.

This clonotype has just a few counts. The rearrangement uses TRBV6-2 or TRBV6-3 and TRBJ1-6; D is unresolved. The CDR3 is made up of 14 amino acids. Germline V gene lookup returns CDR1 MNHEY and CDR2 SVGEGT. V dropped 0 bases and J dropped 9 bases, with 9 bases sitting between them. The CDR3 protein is CASSYSIWSSPLHF. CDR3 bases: TGTGCCAGCAGTTACTCGATTTGGAGTTCACCCCTCCACTTT.

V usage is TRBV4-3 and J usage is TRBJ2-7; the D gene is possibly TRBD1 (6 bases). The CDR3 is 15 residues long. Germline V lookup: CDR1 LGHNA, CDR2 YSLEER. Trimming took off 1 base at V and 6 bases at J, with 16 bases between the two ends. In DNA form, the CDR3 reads TGCGCCAGCAGCCAAGTATGGTCAGGGGCGGGCGAGCAGTACTTC. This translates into CASSQVWSGAGEQYF.

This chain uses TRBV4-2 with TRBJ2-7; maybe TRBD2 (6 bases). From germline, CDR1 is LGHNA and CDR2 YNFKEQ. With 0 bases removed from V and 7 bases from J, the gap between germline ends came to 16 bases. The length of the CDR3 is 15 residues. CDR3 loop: CASSQDGGEVREQYF. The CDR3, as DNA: TGTGCCAGCAGCCAAGATGGCGGGGAAGTCCGTGAGCAGTACTTC.

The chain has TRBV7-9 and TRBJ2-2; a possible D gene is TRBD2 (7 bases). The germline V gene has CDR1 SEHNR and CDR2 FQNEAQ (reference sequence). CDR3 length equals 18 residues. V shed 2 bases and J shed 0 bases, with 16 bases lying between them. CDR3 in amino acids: CASSLLVRGPPNTGELFF. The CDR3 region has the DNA TGTGCCAGCAGCTTATTGGTGCGGGGGCCCCCGAACACCGGGGAGCTGTTTTTT.

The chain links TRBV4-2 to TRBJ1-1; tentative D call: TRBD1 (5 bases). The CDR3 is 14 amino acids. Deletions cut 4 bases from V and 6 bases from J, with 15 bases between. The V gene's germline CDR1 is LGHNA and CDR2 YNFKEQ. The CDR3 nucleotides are TGTGCCAGCAGCCCCCCCAGGGAGGAGGCTGAAGCTTTCTTT. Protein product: CASSPPREEAEAFF.

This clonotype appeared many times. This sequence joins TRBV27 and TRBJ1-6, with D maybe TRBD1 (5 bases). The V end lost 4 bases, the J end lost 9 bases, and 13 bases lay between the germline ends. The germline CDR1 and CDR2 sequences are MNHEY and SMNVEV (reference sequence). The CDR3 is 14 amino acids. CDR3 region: CASSSQGSGSPLHF. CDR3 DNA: TGTGCCAGCAGTTCCCAGGGATCCGGTTCACCCCTCCACTTT.

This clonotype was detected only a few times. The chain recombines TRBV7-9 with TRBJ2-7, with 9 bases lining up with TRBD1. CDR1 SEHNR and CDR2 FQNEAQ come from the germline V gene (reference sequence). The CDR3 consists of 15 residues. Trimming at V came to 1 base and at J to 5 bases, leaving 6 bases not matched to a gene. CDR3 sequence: CASSLDGTGLNEQYF. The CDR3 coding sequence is TGTGCCAGCAGCTTAGATGGGACAGGGCTCAACGAGCAGTACTTC.